A selection of T cell receptor beta chains follows, all from one sample in a study of shared clonotypes between healthy human individuals. Produced via immunoSEQ multiplex PCR; TCRdb's table is partial and in-frame only. The profile shows 900,000 to 1,200,000 clones, around 78% of them singletons. Sequenced sample: memory CD4+ T cells from PBMCs. These receptors originate from a man between 18 and 35 years old in good health. Some clones in this sample may be carry-over from other donors' samples. Each CDR3 is given with its conserved first and last residue. A D gene is named only where the DNA matches it firmly. Clone sizes are given selectively: once, few, many, or a class where the clone is expanded.

D gene: .
J gene: TRBJ2-7
clone size: .
V gene: TRBV7-9
CDR3 DNA: TGTGCCAGCAGCCGAGACGGACCCAAGTACGAGCAGTACTTC
CDR3 protein: CASSRDGPKYEQYF

D gene: .
J gene: TRBJ1-5
clone size: .
V gene: TRBV19
CDR3 DNA: TGTGCCAGTAGTATAAGCAGAACAGGGTGGGGCAATCAGCCCCAGCATTTT
CDR3 protein: CASSISRTGWGNQPQHF

D gene: .
J gene: TRBJ2-2
clone size: .
V gene: TRBV28
CDR3 DNA: TGTGCCATCCCCAGGGGGACTAGTGGTACCGGGGAGCTGTTTTTT
CDR3 protein: CAIPRGTSGTGELFF

D gene: .
J gene: TRBJ1-1
clone size: few
V gene: TRBV7-9
CDR3 DNA: TGTGCCAGCAGGCCCCAGTTGAGCATGAACACTGAAGCTTTCTTT
CDR3 protein: CASRPQLSMNTEAFF

D gene: .
J gene: TRBJ2-3
clone size: .
V gene: TRBV6-6
CDR3 DNA: TGTGCCAGCAGTCAACCCGGGACTACAGATACGCAGTATTTT
CDR3 protein: CASSQPGTTDTQYF

D gene: .
J gene: TRBJ1-1
clone size: .
V gene: TRBV2
CDR3 DNA: TGTGCCAGCAGGCGAGACAACGCCGAAGCTTTCTTT
CDR3 protein: CASRRDNAEAFF

D gene: .
J gene: TRBJ1-1
clone size: .
V gene: TRBV11-3
CDR3 DNA: TGTGCCAGCAGCCGGGACCTCGGCGAAGCTTTCTTT
CDR3 protein: CASSRDLGEAFF

D gene: TRBD1
J gene: TRBJ1-4
clone size: .
V gene: TRBV4-2
CDR3 DNA: TGTGCCAGCAGCCAAACATTGTCCTTACAGGGGGAAAAACTGTTTTTT
CDR3 protein: CASSQTLSLQGEKLFF

D gene: TRBD2
J gene: TRBJ2-2
clone size: .
V gene: TRBV7-2
CDR3 DNA: TGTGCCAGCAGCTCAACCCGGGAGGCGGGTCGCACCGGGGAGCTGTTTTTT
CDR3 protein: CASSSTREAGRTGELFF

D gene: .
J gene: TRBJ2-1
clone size: .
V gene: TRBV29-1
CDR3 DNA: TGCAGCGTTAACAGACCAAACAACAATGAGCAGTTCTTC
CDR3 protein: CSVNRPNNNEQFF

D gene: TRBD1
J gene: TRBJ1-5
clone size: .
V gene: TRBV28
CDR3 DNA: TGTGCCAGCAGTTTGTGGGGACAGGGGGTTAGCAATCAGCCCCAGCATTTT
CDR3 protein: CASSLWGQGVSNQPQHF

D gene: .
J gene: TRBJ2-7
clone size: .
V gene: TRBV11-3
CDR3 DNA: TGTGCCAGCAGCCCCAACAGGGTTGGCGAGCAGTACTTC
CDR3 protein: CASSPNRVGEQYF

D gene: .
J gene: TRBJ1-1
clone size: .
V gene: TRBV27
CDR3 DNA: TGTGCCAGCAGTTTCCGGATGGCAGGGCTGAACACTGAAGCTTTCTTT
CDR3 protein: CASSFRMAGLNTEAFF

D gene: .
J gene: TRBJ1-2
clone size: .
V gene: TRBV19
CDR3 DNA: TGTGCCAGCCACCTGGGGGTTTCTAACTATGGCTACACCTTC
CDR3 protein: CASHLGVSNYGYTF

D gene: TRBD2
J gene: TRBJ2-7
clone size: .
V gene: TRBV2
CDR3 DNA: TGTGCCAGCAGGGGTCTAGCGGGACTGAACGAGCAGTACTTC
CDR3 protein: CASRGLAGLNEQYF

D gene: .
J gene: TRBJ2-7
clone size: .
V gene: TRBV7-3
CDR3 DNA: TGTGCCAGCAGCTTGACGGGGGACGAGCAGTACTTC
CDR3 protein: CASSLTGDEQYF

D gene: TRBD1
J gene: TRBJ1-5
clone size: .
V gene: TRBV27
CDR3 DNA: TGTGCCAGCTCAGACAGGGGGCTATCCAATCAGCCCCAGCATTTT
CDR3 protein: CASSDRGLSNQPQHF

D gene: .
J gene: TRBJ2-3
clone size: .
V gene: TRBV7-9
CDR3 DNA: TGTGCCAGCAGCTCCTTCTATTCCCCTTCTACAGATACGCAGTATTTT
CDR3 protein: CASSSFYSPSTDTQYF

D gene: TRBD1
J gene: TRBJ1-3
clone size: .
V gene: TRBV28
CDR3 DNA: TGTGCCTGGGCAAGACAGGGGTCTGGAAACACCATATATTTT
CDR3 protein: CAWARQGSGNTIYF

D gene: TRBD2
J gene: TRBJ2-7
clone size: .
V gene: TRBV19
CDR3 DNA: TGTGCCAGTACCCGGGGGGGAGGCGCCTACGAGCAGTACTTC
CDR3 protein: CASTRGGGAYEQYF

D gene: .
J gene: TRBJ1-5
clone size: .
V gene: TRBV19
CDR3 DNA: TGTGCCAGTAGTGACCAAAGAAATCAGCCCCAGCATTTT
CDR3 protein: CASSDQRNQPQHF

D gene: TRBD1
J gene: TRBJ1-2
clone size: .
V gene: TRBV28
CDR3 DNA: TGTGCCAGCAGGCCTCTGGGACAGGGGAACTATGGCTACACCTTC
CDR3 protein: CASRPLGQGNYGYTF

D gene: TRBD1
J gene: TRBJ2-7
clone size: .
V gene: TRBV5-1
CDR3 DNA: TGCGCCAGCAGCCCCCGACAGGGGGTCCACGAGCAGTACTTC
CDR3 protein: CASSPRQGVHEQYF

D gene: .
J gene: TRBJ2-2
clone size: .
V gene: TRBV5-1
CDR3 DNA: TGCGCCAGCAGCTTGGTTGGGGGGACAAACACCGGGGAGCTGTTTTTT
CDR3 protein: CASSLVGGTNTGELFF

D gene: .
J gene: TRBJ1-2
clone size: .
V gene: TRBV7-3
CDR3 DNA: TGTGCCAGCAGCTCCGGCGGGGGCTACACCTTC
CDR3 protein: CASSSGGGYTF

D gene: .
J gene: TRBJ1-1
clone size: .
V gene: TRBV5-1
CDR3 DNA: TGCGCCAGCAGCTTTAACAGGAACACTGAAGCTTTCTTT
CDR3 protein: CASSFNRNTEAFF

D gene: .
J gene: TRBJ2-4
clone size: many
V gene: TRBV7-2
CDR3 DNA: TGTGCCAGCAGCCGCCTGGCAGGGGCCAAAAACATTCAGTACTTC
CDR3 protein: CASSRLAGAKNIQYF

D gene: .
J gene: TRBJ2-3
clone size: .
V gene: TRBV4-1
CDR3 DNA: TGCGCCAGCAGCCAAGTAGAGTTCGCGGGACTTCCTCCCACAGATACGCAGTATTTT
CDR3 protein: CASSQVEFAGLPPTDTQYF

D gene: .
J gene: TRBJ2-5
clone size: .
V gene: TRBV18
CDR3 DNA: TGTGCCAGCTCTCTGAACGGCGTCCAAGAGACCCAGTACTTC
CDR3 protein: CASSLNGVQETQYF

D gene: .
J gene: TRBJ2-7
clone size: .
V gene: TRBV28
CDR3 DNA: TGTGCCAGCAGTTTGCGGCAGGGTCCCTACGAGCAGTACTTC
CDR3 protein: CASSLRQGPYEQYF

D gene: .
J gene: TRBJ1-3
clone size: .
V gene: TRBV28
CDR3 DNA: TGTGCCAGCATTCAGGCCGGAGGGCCTGGAAACACCATATATTTT
CDR3 protein: CASIQAGGPGNTIYF

D gene: .
J gene: TRBJ1-1
clone size: .
V gene: TRBV7-2
CDR3 DNA: TGTGCCAGCAGCTTAGAAGGCAGGGGCGGGACTGAAGCTTTCTTT
CDR3 protein: CASSLEGRGGTEAFF